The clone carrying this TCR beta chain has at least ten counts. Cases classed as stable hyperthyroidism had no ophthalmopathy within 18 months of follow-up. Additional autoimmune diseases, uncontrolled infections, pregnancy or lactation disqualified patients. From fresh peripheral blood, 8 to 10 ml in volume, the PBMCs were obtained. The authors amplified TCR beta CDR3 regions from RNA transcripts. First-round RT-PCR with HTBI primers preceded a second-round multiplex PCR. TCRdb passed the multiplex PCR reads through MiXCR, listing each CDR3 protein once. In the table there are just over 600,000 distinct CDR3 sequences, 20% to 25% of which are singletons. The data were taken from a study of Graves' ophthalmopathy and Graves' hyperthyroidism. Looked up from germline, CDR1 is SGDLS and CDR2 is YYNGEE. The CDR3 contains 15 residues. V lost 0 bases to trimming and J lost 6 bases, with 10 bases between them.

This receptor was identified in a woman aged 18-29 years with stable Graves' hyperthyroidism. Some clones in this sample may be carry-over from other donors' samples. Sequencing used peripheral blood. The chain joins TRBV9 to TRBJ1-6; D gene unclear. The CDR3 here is CASSVGGLLNSPLHF. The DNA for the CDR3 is TGTGCCAGCAGCGTAGGGGGTCTCCTTAATTCACCCCTCCACTTT.